The T cell receptor beta chain described here comes from a study of blood T cell repertoires in COVID-19. In the study overall: PBMCs, B-cell-depleted T cells, or T cells were the source of the cDNA or gDNA that made up the material.

Germline V gives CDR1 LNHDA, CDR2 SQIVND (reference sequence). CDR3 length: 15 residues. Trimming cost V 0 bases and J 3 bases; bases outside gene matches: 2. Using immunoSEQ multiplex PCR, the repertoire was profiled, and TCRdb retains in-frame clones only, with some absent. The data contain fewer than 350,000 clones, about 88% of them singletons. Input material: PBMCs or T cells enriched from blood (not recorded which). The genes are TRBV19 and TRBJ1-5; 7 bases map to TRBD1. The receptor was isolated from a woman aged 40 to 50 who had recovered from COVID-19. The CDR3 DNA is TGTGCCAGTAGTATAGACAGGGGGGTCAATCAGCCCCAGCATTTT. It is translated as CASSIDRGVNQPQHF.